This T cell receptor (beta chain) was documented in a study of vaccination effects on CD4 cells after COVID-19. The protocol was immunoSEQ multiplex PCR, while the TCRdb copy is restricted to in-frame clones and leaves out a portion. The sample comprises approximately 30,000 clones, around 70% of which are singletons, and 28% rests with the top ten. In regard to this clone: Antigen unknown.

CDR3 length: 14 residues. The germline V gene has CDR1 MDHEN and CDR2 SYDVKM. With V trimmed by 3 bases and J by 2 bases, 2 bases remained unmatched. Sequencing followed a ViraFEST assay step that expanded antigen-specific CD4+ T cells with viral peptide pools. Subsequent to a culture period of about nine days, CD4+ T cells were isolated. The rearrangement joins TRBV28 to TRBJ2-7; TRBD1 aligns across 9 bases. The receptor's source is a human donor who received a COVID-19 vaccine. Sequenced material: CD4+ T cells from PBMCs cultured with HCoV-229E spike peptides, taken before COVID-19 vaccination. The CDR3, as DNA: TGTGCCAGCAGTTTGGGACAGGGTCCCTACGAGCAGTACTTC. Amino acid sequence: CASSLGQGPYEQYF.